The 20 T cell receptor beta chains given below trace back to one sample, sequenced in a study of T cell responses to AZD1222 COVID-19 vaccine (dated by TCRdb to the early 2020s). The sample's time point label is to be understood as: about 28 days (+/-7) after the second vaccine dose. The library came from the immunoSEQ multiplex PCR assay. TCRdb took over this immuneACCESS table, retaining in-frame rearrangements with V and J assigned. Such tables are incomplete; in checked studies, under half of the missing clones stem from an unresolved V gene, and the remainder is unexplained. For this sample there are 150,000 or so clones; approximately 91% appear just once. The ten largest clonotypes hold 3% to 4% of the sample. The specimen was peripheral blood, collected 28 days after the second AZD1222 dose. The receptors were sampled from an adult who received the AZD1222 COVID-19 vaccine.

This chain connects TRBV7-8 to TRBJ2-1; D possibly corresponds to TRBD2 (7 bases). From germline, CDR1 is SGHVS and CDR2 FQNEAQ. CDR3 length equals 18 residues. Deletions cut 3 bases from V and 12 bases from J, with 30 bases between. CDR3 protein: CASSFPRGGEPYNERQFF. The CDR3 DNA sequence: TGTGCCAGCAGCTTCCCTAGGGGGGGAGAACCCTACAATGAGCGGCAGTTCTTC.

This rearrangement joins TRBV2 to TRBJ2-2; a possible D gene is TRBD1 (6 bases). V was cut by 4 bases and J by 0 bases, with 6 bases left in between. This CDR3 is built from 14 residues. The germline CDR1 and CDR2 sequences are SNHLY and FYNNEI. The CDR3 here is CASSGTANTGELFF. The DNA for the CDR3 is TGTGCCAGCAGTGGGACAGCGAACACCGGGGAGCTGTTTTTT.

CDR3 DNA: TGTGCCAGCAGCCCGGACAGGGGAAACACTGAGCAGTTCTTC. It is translated as CASSPDRGNTEQFF. The chain carries TRBV7-8 and TRBJ2-1; 9 nucleotides match TRBD1. J was trimmed by 9 bases and V by 5 bases; bases with no gene match: 8. From germline, CDR1 is SGHVS and CDR2 FQNEAQ. CDR3 length: 14 amino acids.

The chain joins TRBV9 to TRBJ2-1; TRBD2 is a possible D gene (5 bases). Per the germline V gene, CDR1 is SGDLS and CDR2 is YYNGEE. The V gene lost 0 bases and the J gene lost 4 bases, with 17 bases spanning the gap. The CDR3 contains 17 residues. The CDR3 protein is CASSVATLATYYNEQFF. The DNA of the CDR3 is TGTGCCAGCAGCGTAGCTACCCTAGCCACTTATTACAATGAGCAGTTCTTC.

This chain connects TRBV6-2 or TRBV6-3 to TRBJ1-3; D gene ambiguous. This CDR3 has 15 residues. The germline gives CDR1 MNHEY, CDR2 SVGEGT. The V gene lost 3 bases and the J gene lost 0 bases, with 9 bases spanning the gap. The CDR3 DNA is TGTGCCAGCAGTTATCTTCCAGACTCTGGAAACACCATATATTTT. Its translation: CASSYLPDSGNTIYF.

In its sample, this clone was seen once. The J gene is TRBJ2-5, the V gene TRBV10-2; D possibly corresponds to TRBD2 (6 bases). This CDR3 region has 15 residues. Trimming took off 3 bases at V and 1 base at J, with 12 bases between the two ends. CDR1 is WSHSY, CDR2 SAAADI, per germline. This chain's CDR3 is CASSDPGEAQETQYF. As DNA, the CDR3 is TGCGCCAGCAGTGATCCGGGAGAGGCCCAAGAGACCCAGTACTTC.

The chain has TRBV29-1 and TRBJ1-2, with unresolved D. The germline V gene encodes CDR1 SQVTM and CDR2 ANQGSEA. V lost 6 bases and J 1 base, leaving 12 bases between the germline ends. The CDR3 totals 13 residues. CDR3 coding DNA: TGCAGCGTACGTTTTGACGGTAACTATGGCTACACCTTC. Translated, it gives CSVRFDGNYGYTF.

The chain uses TRBV27 and TRBJ2-7; 7 positions agree with TRBD1. Germline values: CDR1 MNHEY, CDR2 SMNVEV (reference sequence). V shed 3 bases, J shed 4 bases, and the junction held 12 bases outside the gene matches. The CDR3 spans 16 residues. The CDR3 DNA sequence: TGTGCCAGCAGTTTTAGCTCAGGGGGAGCCGCTTACGAGCAGTACTTC. This gives the protein CASSFSSGGAAYEQYF.

The rearrangement links TRBV19 to TRBJ2-2; D uncertain. The length of the CDR3 is 14 residues. V was pared by 7 bases and J by 5 bases, with 14 bases between. Germline V CDR1 and CDR2: LNHDA, SQIVND (reference sequence). The CDR3 region has the DNA TGTGCCAGTATCCGGCCAGGAAGAACCGGGGAGCTGTTTTTT. Translated: CASIRPGRTGELFF. Full variable domain (outside the CDR3, taken from reference TRBV19 and TRBJ2-2): DGGITQSPKYLFRKEGQNVTLSCEQNLNHDAMYWYRQDPGQGLRLIYYSQIVNDFQKGDIAEGYSVSREKKESFPLTVTSAQKNPTAFYLCASIRPGRTGELFFGEGSRLTVL.

The rearrangement joins TRBV6-4 to TRBJ2-1; 9 bases fit TRBD1. The CDR3 covers 16 residues. After removal of 2 bases from V and 3 bases from J, the junction contained 5 bases not matched to a gene. Germline V gene data show CDR1 as MRHNA and CDR2 as SNTAGT. CDR3 residues: CASSDDPGQGYNEQFF. The CDR3 nucleotides read TGTGCCAGCAGTGACGATCCGGGACAGGGCTACAATGAGCAGTTCTTC.

This chain connects TRBV29-1 to TRBJ1-1; D is unclear. This CDR3 has 12 residues. V was cut by 7 bases and J by 1 base, with 10 bases left in between. Germline CDR1 SQVTM, CDR2 ANQGSEA. This CDR3 is CSAPWGNTEAFF. For the CDR3, the DNA is TGCAGCGCTCCTTGGGGGAACACTGAAGCTTTCTTT.

The gene calls are TRBV7-9 and TRBJ1-4; D might be TRBD1 (5 bases). CDR1 and CDR2 (germline): SEHNR, FQNEAQ (reference sequence). V was shortened by 4 bases and J by 3 bases, with 15 bases between the two germline ends. There are 16 residues in the CDR3. For the CDR3, the DNA is TGTGCCAGCAGCTCAATACCCGGGACGTCTAATGAAAAACTGTTTTTT. Translated: CASSSIPGTSNEKLFF.

V is TRBV5-1 and J is TRBJ2-1; 9 nucleotides agree with TRBD1. The V gene's germline CDR1 is SGHRS and CDR2 YFSETQ. Unmatched junction bases numbered 12, after V lost 5 bases and J lost 6 bases. This CDR3 comprises 16 residues. The CDR3 bases are TGCGCCAGCAGACTCCGGCCGGGACAGGGATTCAATGAGCAGTTCTTC. Protein: CASRLRPGQGFNEQFF.

V is TRBV7-2 and J is TRBJ1-2, with 7 bases aligning to TRBD1. Germline CDR1 SGHTA, CDR2 FQGNSA. This CDR3 region has 15 residues. Trimming took 6 bases from V and 6 from J; bases not matched to a gene: 13. The CDR3 loop reads CASRTPSGRGHGYTF. The DNA for the CDR3 is TGTGCCAGCAGAACCCCCTCCGGAAGGGGGCATGGCTACACCTTC.

This sequence joins TRBV18 and TRBJ1-1; 7 bases align to TRBD1. Trimming took 6 bases from V and 1 from J; bases not matched to a gene: 5. The CDR3 loop spans 14 amino acids. Germline V lookup: CDR1 KGHSH, CDR2 LQKENI. The CDR3 sequence: CASSGGQANTEAFF. CDR3 bases: TGTGCCAGCTCCGGCGGACAGGCGAACACTGAAGCTTTCTTT.

The rearrangement joins TRBV6-6 to TRBJ1-5, with D maybe TRBD1 (5 bases). Germline V gene lookup returns CDR1 MNHNY and CDR2 SVGAGI (reference sequence). The CDR3 is made up of 13 amino acids. V was cut by 7 bases and J by 2 bases, with 9 bases left in between. CDR3 in DNA: TGTGCCAGCACCACGGGGGGCAATCAGCCCCAGCATTTT. This translates into CASTTGGNQPQHF.

The V gene is TRBV3-1 (or the pseudogene TRBV3-2), the J gene TRBJ2-7, with TRBD1 matching over 11 bases. Germline V CDR1 and CDR2: LGHDT, YNNKEL (reference sequence). This CDR3 has 14 amino acids. Trimming took 3 bases from V and 6 from J; bases not matched to a gene: 4. In nucleotides, the CDR3 is TGTGCCAGCAGCCATCCGGGACAGGGGGGCGAGCAGTACTTC. This sequence encodes CASSHPGQGGEQYF.

There are a few counts of this clone. The chain recombines TRBV6-1 with TRBJ2-7, with D possibly being TRBD1 (6 bases). Trimming shortened V by 2 bases and J by 0 bases, and 20 bases separated the two germline ends. The CDR3 runs to 18 residues. Germline V CDR1 and CDR2: MNHNS, SASEGT. CDR3 amino acids: CASSESPPGAGSSYEQYF. The CDR3 DNA reads as TGTGCCAGCAGTGAAAGCCCGCCAGGGGCAGGGAGCTCCTACGAGCAGTACTTC.

The chain employs TRBV29-1 and TRBJ1-1, with TRBD1 matching 9 bases. Germline lookup yields CDR1 SQVTM and CDR2 ANQGSEA. The CDR3 is 12 amino acids. Trimming at V came to 7 bases and at J to 4 bases, leaving 4 bases not matched to a gene. DNA for the CDR3: TGCAGCGCCCGGACAGGGGTCACTGAAGCTTTCTTT. This encodes CSARTGVTEAFF. Full variable domain (outside the CDR3, taken from reference TRBV29-1 and TRBJ1-1): SAVISQKPSRDICQRGTSLTIQCQVDSQVTMMFWYRQQPGQSLTLIATANQGSEATYESGFVIDKFPISRPNLTFSTLTVSNMSPEDSSIYLCSARTGVTEAFFGQGTRLTVV.

This chain connects TRBV7-9 to TRBJ2-7; the match to TRBD2 covers 12 bases. The CDR3 runs 15 residues. CDR1 and CDR2 (germline): SEHNR, FQNEAQ (reference sequence). Trimming cost V 5 bases and J 5 bases; bases outside gene matches: 7. This CDR3 is CASSALAGGPNEQYF. CDR3 nucleotide sequence: TGTGCCAGCAGCGCCCTAGCGGGAGGGCCCAACGAGCAGTACTTC.